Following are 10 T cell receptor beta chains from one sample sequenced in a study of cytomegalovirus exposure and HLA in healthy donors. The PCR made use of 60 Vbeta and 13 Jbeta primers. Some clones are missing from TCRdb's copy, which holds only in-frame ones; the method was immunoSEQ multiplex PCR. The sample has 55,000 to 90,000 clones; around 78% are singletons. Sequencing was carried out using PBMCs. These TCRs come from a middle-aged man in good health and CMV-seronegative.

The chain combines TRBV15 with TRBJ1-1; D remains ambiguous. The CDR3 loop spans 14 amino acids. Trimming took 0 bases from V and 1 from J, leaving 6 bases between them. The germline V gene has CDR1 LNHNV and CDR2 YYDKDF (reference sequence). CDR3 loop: CATSRETPNTEAFF. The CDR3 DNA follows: TGTGCCACCAGCAGAGAAACACCGAACACTGAAGCTTTCTTT. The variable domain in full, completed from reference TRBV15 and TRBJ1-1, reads DAMVIQNPRYQVTQFGKPVTLSCSQTLNHNVMYWYQQKSSQAPKLLFHYYDKDFNNEADTPDNFQSRRPNTSFCFLDIRSPGLGDTAMYLCATSRETPNTEAFFGQGTRLTVV.

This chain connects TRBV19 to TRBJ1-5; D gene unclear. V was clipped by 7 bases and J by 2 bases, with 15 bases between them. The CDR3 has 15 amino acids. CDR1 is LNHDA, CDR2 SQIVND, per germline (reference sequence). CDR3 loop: CASTGRGIGNQPQHF. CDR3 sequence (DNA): TGTGCCAGTACCGGCCGCGGGATCGGCAATCAGCCCCAGCATTTT.

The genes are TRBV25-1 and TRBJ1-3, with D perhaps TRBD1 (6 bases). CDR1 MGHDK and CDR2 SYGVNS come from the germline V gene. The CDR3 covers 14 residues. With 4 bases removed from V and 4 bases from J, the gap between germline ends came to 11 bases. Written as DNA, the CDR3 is TGTGCCAGCAGTGTGGGGGCGCGGGGAAACACCATATATTTT. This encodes CASSVGARGNTIYF.

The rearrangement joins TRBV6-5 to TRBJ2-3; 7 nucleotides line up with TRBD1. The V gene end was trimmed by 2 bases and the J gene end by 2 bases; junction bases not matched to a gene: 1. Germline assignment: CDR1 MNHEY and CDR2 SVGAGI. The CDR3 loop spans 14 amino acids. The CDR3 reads CASSYGTVTDTQYF. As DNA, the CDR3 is TGTGCCAGCAGTTACGGGACAGTCACAGATACGCAGTATTTT.

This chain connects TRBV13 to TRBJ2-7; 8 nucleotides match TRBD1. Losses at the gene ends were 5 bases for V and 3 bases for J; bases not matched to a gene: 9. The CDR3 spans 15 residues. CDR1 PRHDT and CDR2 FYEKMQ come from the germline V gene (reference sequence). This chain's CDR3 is CASSRGPGGYYEQYF. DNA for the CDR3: TGTGCCAGCAGCCGGGGACCAGGGGGCTACTACGAGCAGTACTTC.

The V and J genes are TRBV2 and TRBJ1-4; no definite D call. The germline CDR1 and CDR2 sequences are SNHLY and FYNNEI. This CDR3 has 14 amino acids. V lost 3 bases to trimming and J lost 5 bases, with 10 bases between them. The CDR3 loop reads CASSDRRGNEKLFF. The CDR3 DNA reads TGTGCCAGCAGTGACCGACGAGGGAATGAAAAACTGTTTTTT. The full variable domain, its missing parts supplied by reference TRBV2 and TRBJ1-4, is EPEVTQTPSHQVTQMGQEVILRCVPISNHLYFYWYRQILGQKVEFLVSFYNNEISEKSEIFDDQFSVERPDGSNFTLKIRSTKLEDSAMYFCASSDRRGNEKLFFGSGTQLSVL.

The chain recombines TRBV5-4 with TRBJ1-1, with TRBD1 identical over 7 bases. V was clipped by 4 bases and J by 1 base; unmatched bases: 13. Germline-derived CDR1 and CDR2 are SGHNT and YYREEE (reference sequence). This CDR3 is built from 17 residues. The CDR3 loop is CASSRRGPLDPNTEAFF. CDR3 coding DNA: TGTGCCAGCAGCCGAAGGGGGCCCTTAGACCCGAACACTGAAGCTTTCTTT.

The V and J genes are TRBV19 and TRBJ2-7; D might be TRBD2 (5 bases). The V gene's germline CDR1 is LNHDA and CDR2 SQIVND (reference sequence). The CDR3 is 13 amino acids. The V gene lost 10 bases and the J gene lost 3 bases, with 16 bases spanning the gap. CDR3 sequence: CATNDYPGYEQYF. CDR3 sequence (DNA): TGTGCCACAAACGACTACCCTGGCTACGAGCAGTACTTC.

The CDR3 sequence is CASILDTGGFNQPQHF. The CDR3 nucleotides are TGTGCCAGCATTCTAGACACAGGGGGTTTTAATCAGCCCCAGCATTTT. This chain links TRBV6-6 with TRBJ1-5; 8 nucleotides line up with TRBD1. The J segment lost 4 bases and the V segment lost 7 bases, leaving 12 bases of the junction unmatched. The CDR3 is 16 residues long. The germline V gene has CDR1 MNHNY and CDR2 SVGAGI (reference sequence).

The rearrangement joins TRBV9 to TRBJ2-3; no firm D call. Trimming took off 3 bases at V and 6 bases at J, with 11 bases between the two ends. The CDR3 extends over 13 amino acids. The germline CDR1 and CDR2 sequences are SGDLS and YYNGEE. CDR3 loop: CASSGDWLDTQYF. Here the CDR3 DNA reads TGTGCCAGCAGCGGCGACTGGCTGGATACGCAGTATTTT. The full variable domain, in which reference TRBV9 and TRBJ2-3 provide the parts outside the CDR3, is DSGVTQTPKHLITATGQRVTLRCSPRSGDLSVYWYQQSLDQGLQFLIQYYNGEERAKGNILERFSAQQFPDLHSELNLSSLELGDSALYFCASSGDWLDTQYFGPGTRLTVL.